These T cell receptor beta chains were read from a single sample in a study of blood T cell repertoires in COVID-19. The table came from immunoSEQ multiplex PCR; TCRdb's copy has only in-frame clones and leaves some out. The table lists approximately 150,000 clones, about four fifths of them singletons. Sequences were obtained from peripheral blood. These receptors were obtained from a woman of 80 years or more with acute or convalescent COVID-19. Both conserved end residues are part of each CDR3. The D gene is left open where the match is weak.

d_call: -
j_call: TRBJ2-3
v_call: TRBV9
cdr3_aa: CASSPYSGSTDTQYF
cdr3_nt: TGTGCCAGCAGCCCATATAGCGGAAGCACAGATACGCAGTATTTT

d_call: -
j_call: TRBJ2-1
v_call: TRBV29-1
cdr3_aa: CSVVGGGRQFF
cdr3_nt: TGCAGCGTTGTTGGGGGCGGACGGCAGTTCTTC

d_call: -
j_call: TRBJ2-1
v_call: TRBV29-1
cdr3_aa: CSVEDWEVSSYNEQFF
cdr3_nt: TGCAGCGTTGAAGATTGGGAGGTAAGCTCCTACAATGAGCAGTTCTTC

d_call: TRBD1
j_call: TRBJ2-1
v_call: TRBV19
cdr3_aa: CASSISGQGFYNEQFF
cdr3_nt: TGTGCCAGTAGTATATCGGGACAGGGCTTTTACAATGAGCAGTTCTTC

d_call: -
j_call: TRBJ1-4
v_call: TRBV28
cdr3_aa: CASSRRAVNEKLFF
cdr3_nt: TGTGCCAGCAGCCGGAGGGCCGTTAATGAAAAACTGTTTTTT

d_call: TRBD1
j_call: TRBJ2-4
v_call: TRBV19
cdr3_aa: CASSPERTGGMGIQYF
cdr3_nt: TGTGCCAGTAGTCCCGAGAGAACAGGGGGTATGGGCATTCAGTACTTC

d_call: -
j_call: TRBJ1-1
v_call: TRBV5-6
cdr3_aa: CASSLSGQMNTEAFF
cdr3_nt: TGTGCCAGCAGCTTGAGCGGGCAGATGAACACTGAAGCTTTCTTT

d_call: -
j_call: TRBJ2-7
v_call: TRBV5-1
cdr3_aa: CASSLSARALDEQYF
cdr3_nt: TGCGCCAGCAGCTTGTCCGCCAGGGCCCTCGACGAGCAGTACTTC

d_call: TRBD1
j_call: TRBJ1-2
v_call: TRBV7-9
cdr3_aa: CASSSSGTEANYGYTF
cdr3_nt: TGTGCCAGCAGCTCCTCCGGGACAGAAGCTAACTATGGCTACACCTTC

d_call: -
j_call: TRBJ2-2
v_call: TRBV29-1
cdr3_aa: CSVRAQGAGELFF
cdr3_nt: TGCAGCGTCCGAGCACAGGGAGCCGGGGAGCTGTTTTTT

d_call: TRBD1
j_call: TRBJ2-1
v_call: TRBV6-5
cdr3_aa: CASSYSSGQGKDEQFF
cdr3_nt: TGTGCCAGCAGTTACTCGAGCGGACAGGGGAAGGATGAGCAGTTCTTC

d_call: TRBD1
j_call: TRBJ2-3
v_call: TRBV19
cdr3_aa: CASSISTGVDTQYF
cdr3_nt: TGTGCCAGTAGTATTTCGACAGGGGTAGATACGCAGTATTTT

d_call: TRBD2
j_call: TRBJ2-3
v_call: TRBV9
cdr3_aa: CASSVEAGRADTQYF
cdr3_nt: TGTGCCAGCAGCGTAGAAGCGGGGAGGGCAGATACGCAGTATTTT

d_call: -
j_call: TRBJ2-2
v_call: TRBV19
cdr3_aa: CASSMLSGANGELFF
cdr3_nt: TGTGCCAGTAGTATGCTGTCGGGAGCCAACGGGGAGCTGTTTTTT

d_call: -
j_call: TRBJ1-2
v_call: TRBV6-5
cdr3_aa: CASSQGYGYTF
cdr3_nt: TGTGCCAGCAGTCAGGGTTATGGCTACACCTTC

d_call: TRBD2
j_call: TRBJ2-3
v_call: TRBV25-1
cdr3_aa: CASSEYGGRDTDTQYF
cdr3_nt: TGTGCCAGCAGTGAATATGGAGGGAGGGACACAGATACGCAGTATTTT

d_call: TRBD1
j_call: TRBJ2-2
v_call: TRBV20-1
cdr3_aa: CSASSGTGDPGELFF
cdr3_nt: TGCAGTGCTAGTTCCGGGACAGGGGATCCCGGGGAGCTGTTTTTT